The next 29 T cell receptor beta chains were all read from a single sample in a study of blood T cells in healthy people across ages (dated by TCRdb to between 2014 and 2017). Library method: 5' RACE. Instrument on record: Illumina HiSeq 2500. The second PCR ran for roughly 7 to 11 cycles and used a J-beta primer mix along with a sample-barcoded 5' primer. TCRdb reprocessed the public reads (quality trimming at Q25 with fastp, clone calling with MiXCR) and kept in-frame beta chains. CDR3 protein sequences are deduplicated, and each keeps its most common genes and DNA. The sample table records approximately 810,000 distinct CDR3 sequences; roughly 34% of these occur just once. Together, the top ten hold roughly 13% of the sample. Specimen: blood. The receptors stem from a man between 18 and 29 years old in good health.

This clonotype was detected a few times. V usage is TRBV4-3 and J usage is TRBJ2-4; 10 nucleotides line up with TRBD1. The V segment lost 4 bases and the J segment 8 bases; nucleotides outside the gene matches: 5. The CDR3 is made up of 14 amino acids. Germline V gene lookup returns CDR1 LGHNA and CDR2 YSLEER. The CDR3 protein is CASSRRQGADIQYF. The CDR3 DNA sequence: TGCGCCAGCAGCCGCCGACAGGGGGCTGACATTCAGTACTTC.

On this clonotype: This may be a read error, as it is one base from a much larger clone. The rearrangement links TRBV28 to TRBJ2-7, with TRBD1 matching over 8 bases. V lost 6 bases to trimming and J lost 3 bases; unmatched junction nucleotides: 4. The CDR3 contains 13 residues. Germline V lookup: CDR1 MDHEN, CDR2 SYDVKM. CDR3 residues: CASRTTGVYEQYF. In DNA form, the CDR3 reads TGTGCCAGCAGGACGACAGGGGTCTACGAGCAGTACTTC.

The chain joins TRBV7-9 to TRBJ2-1; D is unresolved. The V and J ends lost 2 bases and 4 bases respectively, with 21 bases between them. The CDR3 consists of 18 residues. Germline lookup yields CDR1 SEHNR and CDR2 FQNEAQ (reference sequence). The CDR3 loop is CASSLSRFEQKIYNEQFF. CDR3 nucleotides: TGTGCCAGCAGCTTAAGTCGGTTTGAACAGAAGATATACAATGAGCAGTTCTTC.

This chain uses TRBV20-1 with TRBJ2-3, with D possibly TRBD1 on 5 matching bases. Germline-derived CDR1 and CDR2 are DFQATT and SNEGSKA (reference sequence). This CDR3 has 14 residues. V gave up 1 base and J gave up 0 bases, with 8 bases separating them. The CDR3 DNA reads as TGCAGTGCTAGAGCGGCAGGGAGCACAGATACGCAGTATTTT. Residues: CSARAAGSTDTQYF.

This clonotype was found a few times. This rearrangement joins TRBV7-3 to TRBJ2-1, with 9 bases fitting TRBD2. The V gene's germline CDR1 is SGHTA and CDR2 FQGTGA. V was clipped by 5 bases and J by 7 bases; unmatched bases: 9. The CDR3 extends over 15 amino acids. The CDR3 nucleotides are TGTGCCAGCAGCAAAGGCGGACTAGCGAATAATGAGCAGTTCTTC. This codes for CASSKGGLANNEQFF.

On this clonotype itself: A read error may account for a junction end that differs from germline. V usage is TRBV27 and J usage is TRBJ2-1, with 10 bases identical to TRBD1. Germline CDR1 reads MNHEY; CDR2 reads SMNVEV (reference sequence). The CDR3 covers 15 residues. The CDR3 bases are TGTCCCAGCAGGCGGGACAGGGGACGCGCAGAGACCCAGTTCTTC. Protein product: CPSRRDRGRAETQFF.

The chain links TRBV13 to TRBJ2-5; 7 bases map to TRBD2. The CDR3 has 15 amino acids. Trimming at V came to 1 base and at J to 2 bases, leaving 4 bases not matched to a gene. Germline loops: CDR1 PRHDT, CDR2 FYEKMQ (reference sequence). This chain's CDR3 is CASSLALAVQETQYF. Here the CDR3 DNA reads TGTGCCAGCAGCTTAGCGCTAGCGGTACAAGAGACCCAGTACTTC. Full variable domain (rest looked up from reference TRBV13 and TRBJ2-5): AAGVIQSPRHLIKEKRETATLKCYPIPRHDTVYWYQQGPGQDPQFLISFYEKMQSDKGSIPDRFSAQQFSDYHSELNMSSLELGDSALYFCASSLALAVQETQYFGPGTRLLVL.

The sample holds a few counts of this clonotype. The gene calls are TRBV3-1 and TRBJ2-3, with 12 bases that match TRBD2. This CDR3 region has 16 residues. Germline-derived CDR1 and CDR2 are LGHDT and YNNKEL (reference sequence). V trimming: 4 bases; J trimming: 3 bases; junction bases outside the gene matches: 5. CDR3 amino acids: CASSPRLAGATDTQYF. DNA for the CDR3: TGTGCCAGCAGCCCCCGACTAGCGGGGGCGACAGATACGCAGTATTTT.

The CDR3 DNA is TGCAGTACCAAAAGGGCACAGGGGGGTACTGAAGCTTTCTTT. Translating gives CSTKRAQGGTEAFF. The J gene is TRBJ1-1, the V gene TRBV20-1, with TRBD1 identical over 8 bases. Losses at the gene ends were 8 bases for V and 5 bases for J; bases not matched to a gene: 13. The CDR3 spans 14 residues. Germline CDR1 reads DFQATT; CDR2 reads SNEGSKA (reference sequence).

The table lists this clonotype with a few counts. The gene calls are TRBV3-1 and TRBJ2-1; no clear D gene. The CDR3 runs 12 residues. V dropped 1 base and J dropped 8 bases, with 6 bases sitting between them. The germline V gene encodes CDR1 LGHDT and CDR2 YNNKEL (reference sequence). The CDR3 DNA reads as TGTGCCAGCAGCCAAGCGCTGGATGAGCAGTTCTTC. It codes for CASSQALDEQFF.

This chain uses TRBV6-2 or TRBV6-3 with TRBJ1-2; no definite D call. The V gene's germline CDR1 is MNHEY and CDR2 SVGEGT. The CDR3 loop spans 13 amino acids. V lost 2 bases, J lost 8 bases, and 12 bases lay in between. CDR3 nucleotides: TGTGCCAGCAGTTACGGAGGTTTATGGGGCTACACCTTC. It translates to CASSYGGLWGYTF.

Ten or more counts support this clonotype. J is TRBJ2-5 and V is TRBV25-1; D uncertain. Trimming removed 8 bases from V and 7 bases from J, with 11 bases in between. CDR1 and CDR2 from the germline V gene are MGHDK and SYGVNS. The CDR3 runs 11 residues. This CDR3 is CASSGVGTQYF. The CDR3 DNA sequence: TGTGCCAGCTCCGGAGTGGGGACCCAGTACTTC.

The sample holds a few counts of this clonotype. The chain has TRBV12-5 and TRBJ2-3, with 8 bases that match TRBD1. After removal of 4 bases from V and 0 bases from J, the junction contained 12 bases not matched to a gene. This CDR3 is 18 amino acids long. Germline CDR1 LGHNT, CDR2 FRNRAP. CDR3: CASGSDLPGQASTDTQYF. CDR3 DNA: TGTGCTAGTGGTTCAGACCTTCCGGGACAGGCTAGCACAGATACGCAGTATTTT.

Only a few counts were recorded for this clonotype. The V gene is TRBV18, the J gene TRBJ1-2; 8 nucleotides align to TRBD1. V shed 6 bases and J 7 bases; nucleotides not matched to a gene: 10. In germline, CDR1 is KGHSH, CDR2 LQKENI. The CDR3 loop spans 14 amino acids. This CDR3 reads CASSPDDRGGGYTF. As DNA, the CDR3 is TGTGCCAGCTCGCCCGACGACAGGGGCGGTGGCTACACCTTC.

This chain links TRBV20-1 with TRBJ2-5, with 9 bases aligning to TRBD2. With V trimmed by 6 bases and J by 11 bases, 16 bases remained unmatched. The CDR3 consists of 14 residues. Germline CDR1 and CDR2: DFQATT and SNEGSKA (reference sequence). DNA of the CDR3: TGCAGTGCCGTAGGACTAGCGCCCAACAATGAGCAGTACTTC. It codes for CSAVGLAPNNEQYF.

The V and J genes are TRBV7-9 and TRBJ2-1; 11 nucleotides align to TRBD1. Unmatched junction bases numbered 1, after V lost 1 base and J lost 5 bases. CDR1 and CDR2 from the germline V gene are SEHNR and FQNEAQ (reference sequence). The CDR3 extends over 15 amino acids. CDR3 loop: CASSLVGQGDNEQFF. The CDR3 DNA follows: TGTGCCAGCAGCTTAGTGGGACAGGGGGACAATGAGCAGTTCTTC.

This chain links TRBV24-1 with TRBJ2-3; D perhaps matches TRBD1 (6 bases). Trimming left V 4 bases short and J 0 bases short, with 25 bases between. Germline lookup yields CDR1 KGHDR and CDR2 SFDVKD. The CDR3 runs 20 residues. CDR3 in amino acids: CATSDPRTDRAVSSTDTQYF. The CDR3 region has the DNA TGTGCCACCAGTGACCCCCGGACAGATAGAGCGGTTTCTAGCACAGATACGCAGTATTTT.

The genes are TRBV5-1 and TRBJ1-2; no reliable D call. The ends were cut back, 4 bases at V and 7 bases at J, with 17 bases in the middle. Germline loops: CDR1 SGHRS, CDR2 YFSETQ. The CDR3 is made up of 14 amino acids. CDR3 in DNA: TGCGCCAGCAGCCCCAGAGCAGCTCGATGTGGCTACACCTTC. Translating it yields CASSPRAARCGYTF. Combining the CDR3 with reference TRBV5-1 and TRBJ1-2 gives the whole variable domain KAGVTQTPRYLIKTRGQQVTLSCSPISGHRSVSWYQQTPGQGLQFLFEYFSETQRNKGNFPGRFSGRQFSNSRSEMNVSTLELGDSALYLCASSPRAARCGYTFGSGTRLTVV.

This chain uses TRBV3-1 with TRBJ1-2; tentatively, D is TRBD1 (5 bases). The V end lost 3 bases, the J end lost 6 bases, and 17 bases lay between the germline ends. Germline assignment: CDR1 LGHDT and CDR2 YNNKEL (reference sequence). The CDR3 has 15 residues. The CDR3 DNA is TGTGCCAGCAGCCAGGGAGCGACAGTCACACATGGCTACACCTTC. It specifies CASSQGATVTHGYTF. Variable domain in full (rest from reference TRBV3-1 and TRBJ1-2): DTAVSQTPKYLVTQMGNDKSIKCEQNLGHDTMYWYKQDSKKFLKIMFSYNNKELIINETVPNRFSPKSPDKAHLNLHINSLELGDSAVYFCASSQGATVTHGYTFGSGTRLTVV.

The CDR3 sequence: CASSSAVFDYGYTF. DNA for the CDR3: TGCGCCAGCAGCTCCGCGGTCTTCGACTATGGCTACACCTTC. The chain couples TRBV5-1 to TRBJ1-2; D ambiguous. V was trimmed by 3 bases and J by 3 bases, leaving 12 bases between them. CDR1 and CDR2 (germline): SGHRS, YFSETQ. The CDR3 runs 14 residues. Using reference TRBV5-1 and TRBJ1-2 for the parts outside the CDR3, the full variable domain is KAGVTQTPRYLIKTRGQQVTLSCSPISGHRSVSWYQQTPGQGLQFLFEYFSETQRNKGNFPGRFSGRQFSNSRSEMNVSTLELGDSALYLCASSSAVFDYGYTFGSGTRLTVV.

The J gene is TRBJ1-5, the V gene TRBV4-3, with D tentatively TRBD1 (6 bases). V was trimmed by 3 bases and J by 0 bases, leaving 12 bases between them. From germline, CDR1 is LGHNA and CDR2 YSLEER. This CDR3 has 16 residues. The CDR3 nucleotides read TGCGCCAGCAGCCAGGAGACAGGTTATAGCAATCAGCCCCAGCATTTT. This translates into CASSQETGYSNQPQHF.

There are a few counts of this clonotype. The chain employs TRBV6-6 and TRBJ2-7, with TRBD2 as a possible D gene (5 bases). The germline gives CDR1 MNHNY, CDR2 SVGAGI (reference sequence). Trimming cost V 0 bases and J 6 bases, with 9 bases left between them. This CDR3 is 13 amino acids long. The CDR3 nucleotides read TGTGCCAGCAGTTACTCGACGGGAACCGAGCAGTACTTC. Translation gives CASSYSTGTEQYF.

This clonotype was seen ten or more times. The genes are TRBV29-1 and TRBJ2-5, with D perhaps TRBD1 (6 bases). The V gene's germline CDR1 is SQVTM and CDR2 ANQGSEA. The CDR3 contains 12 residues. V lost 7 bases, J lost 2 bases, and 11 bases lay in between. The CDR3 region is CSGTELQETQYF. As DNA, the CDR3 is TGCAGCGGGACAGAGTTGCAAGAGACCCAGTACTTC.

About this clonotype: A much larger clone lies one base from this, so it may be a read error. The J gene is TRBJ2-1, the V gene TRBV6-2 or TRBV6-3; D is possibly TRBD2 (7 bases). Germline CDR1 reads MNHEY; CDR2 reads SVGEGT. The V and J ends lost 2 bases and 0 bases respectively, with 14 bases between them. This CDR3 comprises 17 residues. The CDR3 DNA follows: TGTGCCAGCAGTTACCGGGGGGCTCCGAGCTCCTACAATGAGCAGTTCTTC. Translating gives CASSYRGAPSSYNEQFF.

V gene TRBV7-3 combines with J gene TRBJ2-3; 13 bases line up with TRBD2. The CDR3 has 17 residues. V shed 4 bases, J shed 0 bases, and the junction held 4 bases outside the gene matches. Germline V gene lookup returns CDR1 SGHTA and CDR2 FQGTGA. The CDR3 DNA reads as TGTGCCAGCAGCTATCGGACTAGCGGGGGAAGCACAGATACGCAGTATTTT. Protein: CASSYRTSGGSTDTQYF. Looking up the rest from reference TRBV7-3 and TRBJ2-3 gives the full variable domain: GAGVSQTPSNKVTEKGKYVELRCDPISGHTALYWYRQSLGQGPEFLIYFQGTGAADDSGLPNDRFFAVRPEGSVSTLKIQRTERGDSAVYLCASSYRTSGGSTDTQYFGPGTRLTVL.

The genes are TRBV20-1 and TRBJ1-6; no reliable D call. Germline V gives CDR1 DFQATT, CDR2 SNEGSKA (reference sequence). CDR3 length: 14 amino acids. Trimming removed 0 bases at V and 8 bases at J, with 11 bases between. CDR3 in DNA: TGCAGTGCTAGAGATGCGGTAGCACATTCACCCCTCCACTTT. It yields the protein CSARDAVAHSPLHF.

This clonotype came up a few times. The chain has TRBV4-1 and TRBJ2-3, with TRBD1 as a possible D gene (6 bases). CDR1 and CDR2 (germline): MGHRA, YSYEKL. This CDR3 is built from 15 residues. V gave up 3 bases and J gave up 2 bases, with 12 bases separating them. CDR3 loop: CASSHPDSFTDTQYF. The DNA of the CDR3 is TGCGCCAGCAGCCACCCGGACAGCTTCACAGATACGCAGTATTTT.

The CDR3 DNA is TGTGCCAGCAGTGTCGACAAGGGTAATTCACCCCTCCACTTT. It specifies CASSVDKGNSPLHF. The chain is built from TRBV6-1 and TRBJ1-6; unclear D gene. Per germline, CDR1 MNHNS and CDR2 SASEGT. The CDR3 loop spans 14 amino acids. V lost 4 bases and J lost 6, with 10 bases in between.

The count of this clonotype is one. This clone may be a read error of a much larger clone one base away. V usage is TRBV5-1 and J usage is TRBJ2-3; tentatively, D is TRBD2 (5 bases). The CDR3 runs to 16 residues. Trimming took off 0 bases at V and 4 bases at J, with 15 bases between the two ends. Per germline, CDR1 SGHRS and CDR2 YFSETQ. The DNA for the CDR3 is TGCGCCAGCAGCTTGGGCTATCGAGGGTCCGCAGATACGCAGTATTTT. This gives the protein CASSLGYRGSADTQYF.